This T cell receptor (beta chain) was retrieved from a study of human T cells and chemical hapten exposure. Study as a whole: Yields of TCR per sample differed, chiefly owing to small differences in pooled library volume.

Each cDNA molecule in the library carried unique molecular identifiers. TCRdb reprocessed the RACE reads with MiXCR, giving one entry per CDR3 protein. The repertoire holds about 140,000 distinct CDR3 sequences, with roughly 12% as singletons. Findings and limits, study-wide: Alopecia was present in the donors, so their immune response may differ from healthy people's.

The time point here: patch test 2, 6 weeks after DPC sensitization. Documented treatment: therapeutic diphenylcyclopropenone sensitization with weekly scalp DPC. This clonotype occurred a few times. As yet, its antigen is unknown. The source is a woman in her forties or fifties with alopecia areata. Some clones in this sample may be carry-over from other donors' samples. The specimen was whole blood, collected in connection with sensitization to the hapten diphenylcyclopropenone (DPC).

CDR3 nucleotide sequence: TGCAGCGCCGTGAACGGGGGTGGCTACACCTTC. Translating it yields CSAVNGGGYTF. The chain employs TRBV29-1 and TRBJ1-2; D possibly corresponds to TRBD1 (5 bases). The CDR3 runs to 11 residues. The germline V gene encodes CDR1 SQVTM and CDR2 ANQGSEA. Trimming left V 7 bases short and J 7 bases short, with 13 bases between.